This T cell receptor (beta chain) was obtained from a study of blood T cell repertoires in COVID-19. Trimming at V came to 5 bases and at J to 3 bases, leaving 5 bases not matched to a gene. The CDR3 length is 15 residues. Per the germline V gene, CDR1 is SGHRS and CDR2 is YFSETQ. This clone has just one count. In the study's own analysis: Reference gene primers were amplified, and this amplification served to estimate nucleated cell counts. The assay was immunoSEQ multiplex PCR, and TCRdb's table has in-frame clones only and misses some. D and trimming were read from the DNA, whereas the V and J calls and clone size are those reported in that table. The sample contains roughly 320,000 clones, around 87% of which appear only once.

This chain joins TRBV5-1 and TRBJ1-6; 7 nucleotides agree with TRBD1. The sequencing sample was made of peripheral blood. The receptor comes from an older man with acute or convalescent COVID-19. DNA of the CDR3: TGCGCCAGCAGTCCGGGACAGCTCTATAATTCACCCCTCCACTTT. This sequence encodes CASSPGQLYNSPLHF.